The rows below give T cell receptor beta chains drawn from one sample of a study of shared clonotypes between healthy human individuals. Sequencing was performed with immunoSEQ multiplex PCR; in TCRdb, only in-frame clones are kept and a portion is missing. The sample yields about 2,200,000 clones, roughly 91% seen once. Sequencing was performed on naive CD8+ T cells from PBMCs. These receptors were collected from a man between 18 and 35 years old in good health. Some clones in this sample may be carry-over from other donors' samples. Both conserved end residues are part of each CDR3. The D gene is left open where the match is weak. Rows may omit the clone size; those that give it use once, few, many or a size class.

>NA|TRBJ2-2|TRBV4-1|NA
TGCGCCAGCACTGCTCGAGCGGAGAACACCGGGGAGCTGTTTTTT
CASTARAENTGELFF
>NA|TRBJ2-3|TRBV21-1|NA
TGTGCCAGCAGCAAACCCTTATGGCGGGACTCCACAGATACGCAGTATTTT
CASSKPLWRDSTDTQYF
>NA|TRBJ1-2|TRBV9|NA
TGTGCCAGCAGCCCTGATGTCAGAACTAACTATGGCTACACCTTC
CASSPDVRTNYGYTF
>NA|TRBJ1-5|TRBV2|once
TGTGCCAGCAGTCCCGGTGGGGTCAATCAGCCCCAGCATTTT
CASSPGGVNQPQHF
>NA|TRBJ1-5|TRBV6-1|NA
TGTGCCAGCAGTGAAGTGGGACGAAATCAGCCCCAGCATTTT
CASSEVGRNQPQHF
>TRBD1|TRBJ2-7|TRBV7-6|NA
TGTGCCAGCAGCTCCGGGACAGGGGCCTACGAGCAGTACTTC
CASSSGTGAYEQYF
>NA|TRBJ2-4|TRBV29-1|NA
TGCAGCGCCGCGGTGGGATACAAAAACATTCAGTACTTC
CSAAVGYKNIQYF
>TRBD1|TRBJ2-2|TRBV4-3|NA
TGCGCCAGCAGCCAGCGGACAGGGGGGTGGGACACCGGGGAGCTGTTTTTT
CASSQRTGGWDTGELFF
>TRBD1|TRBJ2-7|TRBV7-9|NA
TGTGCCAGCAGCTCCCGGGACAGGGACGAGCAGTACTTC
CASSSRDRDEQYF
>NA|TRBJ1-1|TRBV6-6|NA
TGTGCCAGCAGTTGGTACAGGGTAAACACTGAAGCTTTCTTT
CASSWYRVNTEAFF
>NA|TRBJ2-1|TRBV5-6|NA
TGTGCCAGCAGCCCTGTTGCGGGTTGGTCAACTAGCTCCTACAATGAGCAGTTCTTC
CASSPVAGWSTSSYNEQFF
>NA|TRBJ2-7|TRBV4-3|NA
TGCGCCAGCAGCGCCCAGGGTAGGGTCGAGCAGTACTTC
CASSAQGRVEQYF
>NA|TRBJ2-3|TRBV9|NA
TGTGCCAGCAGCGTAGACAGGAACGGGGATACGCAGTATTTT
CASSVDRNGDTQYF
>TRBD1|TRBJ1-5|TRBV28|NA
TGTGCCAGCTCCTCGGACAGGCACAATCAGCCCCAGCATTTT
CASSSDRHNQPQHF
>NA|TRBJ2-7|TRBV27|NA
TGTGCCAGCAGTTTAACCGGGTTCGGTTCCTACGAGCAGTACTTC
CASSLTGFGSYEQYF
>NA|TRBJ2-2|TRBV10-1|NA
TGCGCCAGCAGGATCCACCCCGGGGAGCTGTTTTTT
CASRIHPGELFF
>NA|TRBJ1-5|TRBV4-2|NA
TGTGCCAGCAGCCTCCGAGAGGAGGTAGGACAGCCCCAGCATTTT
CASSLREEVGQPQHF
>NA|TRBJ2-5|TRBV9|once
TGTGCCAGCAGCCTCGGACACTTCCAAGAGACCCAGTACTTC
CASSLGHFQETQYF
>NA|TRBJ1-2|TRBV11-2|NA
TGTGCCAGCAGGTCCGGGACGGATGGCTACACCTTC
CASRSGTDGYTF
>NA|TRBJ2-3|TRBV7-9|NA
TGTGCCAGCAGCCCAACATTGGGGGGCATAACAGATACGCAGTATTTT
CASSPTLGGITDTQYF
>TRBD1|TRBJ2-7|TRBV27|NA
TGTGCCAGCACCCCCCGACAGGGCCACTACGAGCAGTACTTC
CASTPRQGHYEQYF
>NA|TRBJ2-7|TRBV5-6|NA
TGTGCCAGCAGCTTGAGTGCGGGAGAGCAGTACTTC
CASSLSAGEQYF
>TRBD2|TRBJ2-2|TRBV27|NA
TGTGCCAGCAGTTCCCCGGCTAGCGGGAACACCGGGGAGCTGTTTTTT
CASSSPASGNTGELFF
>NA|TRBJ2-2|TRBV19|few
TGTGCCAGCCGGGGTTCAGCCGGGGAGCTGTTTTTT
CASRGSAGELFF
>NA|TRBJ2-7|TRBV29-1|NA
TGCAGCGTGGGGACCGGCTTAAGCGGGGAGCAGTACTTC
CSVGTGLSGEQYF
>TRBD1|TRBJ1-3|TRBV15|NA
TGTGCCACCAGCGGAATACAGGGGTCTGGAAACACCATATATTTT
CATSGIQGSGNTIYF
>NA|TRBJ2-7|TRBV20-1|NA
TGCAGTGAGGGAGATGGCTACGAGCAGTACTTC
CSEGDGYEQYF
>TRBD1|TRBJ1-2|TRBV29-1|NA
TGCAGCGCCAATACAGGGGATCGCTATGGCTACACCTTC
CSANTGDRYGYTF
>TRBD1|TRBJ2-7|TRBV11-2|NA
TGTGCCAGCAGCTTCGGGACAGGGGGGCACGAGCAGTACTTC
CASSFGTGGHEQYF
>NA|TRBJ2-7|TRBV21-1|NA
TGTGCCAGCAGCAAGGTCGAGCAGTACTTC
CASSKVEQYF
>NA|TRBJ2-3|TRBV28|NA
TGTGCCAGCACCCGGGAAAGGGAGCTTGGAGATACGCAGTATTTT
CASTRERELGDTQYF
>NA|TRBJ2-1|TRBV7-9|NA
TGTGCCAGCTGGGCAGACTCCTACAATGAGCAGTTCTTC
CASWADSYNEQFF
>TRBD2|TRBJ2-2|TRBV5-4|few
TGTGCCAGCAGCTTGGCCTATGGACTAGACACCGGGGAGCTGTTTTTT
CASSLAYGLDTGELFF
>NA|TRBJ2-1|TRBV7-8|NA
TGTGCCAGCAGCGTCTCCCGAAGTGAGCAGTTCTTC
CASSVSRSEQFF
>TRBD1|TRBJ1-1|TRBV11-2|NA
TGTGCCAGCAGCAACAGGGGCACTGAAGCTTTCTTT
CASSNRGTEAFF
>TRBD2|TRBJ2-1|TRBV6-4|once
TGTGCCAGCCTCGGGGGGAAGGGCTCCTACAATGAGCAGTTCTTC
CASLGGKGSYNEQFF
>NA|TRBJ2-1|TRBV7-9|NA
TGTGCCAGCAGCCCCAGATCAGGTTCGGGGGTCAATGAGCAGTTCTTC
CASSPRSGSGVNEQFF
>NA|TRBJ1-5|TRBV27|NA
TGTGCCAGCAGTTTAGGGGCGGGGGCCCCGGGCAATCAGCCCCAGCATTTT
CASSLGAGAPGNQPQHF
>TRBD1|TRBJ1-1|TRBV5-8|NA
TGTGCCAGCAGCTTGGGCAGGGGGGATTGGACTGAAGCTTTCTTT
CASSLGRGDWTEAFF
>TRBD1|TRBJ2-7|TRBV28|NA
TGTGCCAGCATCCCTCGAGGGACAGGGGTATTTCCCTACGAGCAGTACTTC
CASIPRGTGVFPYEQYF
>TRBD2|TRBJ2-7|TRBV19|NA
TGTGCCAGTAGTACCCGGGACTACCCCTCCTACGAGCAGTACTTC
CASSTRDYPSYEQYF
>NA|TRBJ1-1|TRBV5-6|NA
TGTGCCAGCAGCCGACAGGTACCGAACACTGAAGCTTTCTTT
CASSRQVPNTEAFF
>NA|TRBJ2-2|TRBV4-1|NA
TGCGCCAGCAGCCAAGAGTTTGCCGACGTGACCGGGGAGCTGTTTTTT
CASSQEFADVTGELFF
>NA|TRBJ2-5|TRBV9|NA
TGTGCCAGCAGCGAACAACTAGCACAAGAGACCCAGTACTTC
CASSEQLAQETQYF
>TRBD1|TRBJ2-1|TRBV28|NA
TGTGCCAGCAGCCCGACACCCAGGGGGCCCTCGGCTGAGCAGTTCTTC
CASSPTPRGPSAEQFF
>NA|TRBJ1-1|TRBV6-6|NA
TGTGCCAGCAGGGTCAGGCAGAACACTGAAGCTTTCTTT
CASRVRQNTEAFF
>TRBD2|TRBJ2-3|TRBV7-7|NA
TGTGCCAGCAGCCTGACTAGCGGGAGGGACGCAGATACGCAGTATTTT
CASSLTSGRDADTQYF
>NA|TRBJ1-2|TRBV5-5|NA
TGTGCCAGCAGTCCTAGCAAGGAGAACTATGGCTACACCTTC
CASSPSKENYGYTF
>NA|TRBJ2-3|TRBV18|NA
TGTGCCAGCTCACCAACTTTCGGATTAGACACAGATACGCAGTATTTT
CASSPTFGLDTDTQYF
>NA|TRBJ2-1|TRBV2|NA
TGTGCCAGCTGTCTGTCCTACAATGAGCAGTTCTTC
CASCLSYNEQFF
>NA|TRBJ2-7|TRBV10-3|NA
TGTGCCATCAGTGATCGGGAGACAGGGCAAGAGCAGTACTTC
CAISDRETGQEQYF
>NA|TRBJ1-3|TRBV7-6|once
TGTGCCAGCAGCCCCTCGGGGGCCTCTGGAAACACCATATATTTT
CASSPSGASGNTIYF
>NA|TRBJ2-2|TRBV6-4|NA
TGTGCCAGCAGTGAGCCAGTTAGTGGCGGGGAGCTGTTTTTT
CASSEPVSGGELFF
>TRBD2|TRBJ2-7|TRBV7-9|NA
TGTGCCAGCAGCCCGACGGGGGGAGCCTACGAGCAGTACTTC
CASSPTGGAYEQYF
>NA|TRBJ1-1|TRBV7-2|NA
TGTGCCAGCAGCTTAGTAGTCAGGGGACCGAACACTGAAGCTTTCTTT
CASSLVVRGPNTEAFF
>NA|TRBJ2-5|TRBV9|NA
TGTGCCAGCAGCCCCGGGGGAGTTTATCGGGAGACCCAGTACTTC
CASSPGGVYRETQYF
>TRBD1|TRBJ1-5|TRBV27|NA
TGTGCCAGCAGCCGGGGACAGGTGAATCAGCCCCAGCATTTT
CASSRGQVNQPQHF
>NA|TRBJ2-7|TRBV10-1|NA
TGCGCCAGCAGTGAGTCCCGGGGGTCTCTCTACGAGCAGTACTTC
CASSESRGSLYEQYF
>NA|TRBJ2-7|TRBV27|NA
TGTGCCAGCAGTTTGCTATTTGGGGTCCGGGACGAGCAGTACTTC
CASSLLFGVRDEQYF